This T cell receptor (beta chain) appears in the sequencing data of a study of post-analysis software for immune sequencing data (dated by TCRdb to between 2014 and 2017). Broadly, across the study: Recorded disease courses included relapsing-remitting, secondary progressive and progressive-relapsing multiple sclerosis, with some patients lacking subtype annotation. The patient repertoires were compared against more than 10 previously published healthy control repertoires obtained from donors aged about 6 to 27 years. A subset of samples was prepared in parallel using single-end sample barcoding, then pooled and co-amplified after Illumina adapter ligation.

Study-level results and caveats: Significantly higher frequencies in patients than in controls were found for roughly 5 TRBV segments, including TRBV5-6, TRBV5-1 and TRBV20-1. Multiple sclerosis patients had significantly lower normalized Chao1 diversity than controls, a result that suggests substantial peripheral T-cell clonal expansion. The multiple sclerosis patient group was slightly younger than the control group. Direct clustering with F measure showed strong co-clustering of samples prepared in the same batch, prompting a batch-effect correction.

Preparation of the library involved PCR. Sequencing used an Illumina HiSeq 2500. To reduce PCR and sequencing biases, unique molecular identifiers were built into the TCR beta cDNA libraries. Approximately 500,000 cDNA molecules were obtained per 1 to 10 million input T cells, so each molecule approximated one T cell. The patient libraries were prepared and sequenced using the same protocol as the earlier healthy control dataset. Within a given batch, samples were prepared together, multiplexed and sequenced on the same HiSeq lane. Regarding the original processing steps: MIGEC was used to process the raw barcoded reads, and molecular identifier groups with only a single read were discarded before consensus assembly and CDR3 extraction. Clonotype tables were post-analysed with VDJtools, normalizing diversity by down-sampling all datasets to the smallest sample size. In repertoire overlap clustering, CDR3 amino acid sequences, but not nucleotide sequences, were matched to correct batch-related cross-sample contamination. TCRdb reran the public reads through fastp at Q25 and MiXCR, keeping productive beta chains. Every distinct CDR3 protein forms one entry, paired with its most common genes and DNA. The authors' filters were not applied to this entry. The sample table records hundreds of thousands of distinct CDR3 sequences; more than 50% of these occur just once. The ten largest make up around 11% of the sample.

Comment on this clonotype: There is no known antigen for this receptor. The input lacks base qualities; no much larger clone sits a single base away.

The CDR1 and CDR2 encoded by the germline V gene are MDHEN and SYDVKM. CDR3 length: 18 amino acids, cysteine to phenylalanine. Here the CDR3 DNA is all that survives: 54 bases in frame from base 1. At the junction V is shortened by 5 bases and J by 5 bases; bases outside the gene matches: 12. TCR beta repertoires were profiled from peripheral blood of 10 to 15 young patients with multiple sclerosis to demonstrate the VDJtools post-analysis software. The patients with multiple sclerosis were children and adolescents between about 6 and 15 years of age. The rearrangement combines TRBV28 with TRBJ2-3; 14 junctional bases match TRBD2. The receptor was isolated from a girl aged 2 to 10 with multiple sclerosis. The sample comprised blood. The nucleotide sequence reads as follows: TGTGCCAGCAGTCCGACTAGCGGGAGGGCCGTATTTGGAGATACGCAGTATTTT. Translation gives CASSPTSGRAVFGDTQYF.